The present T cell receptor beta chain was sequenced within a study of human T cells and chemical hapten exposure. Study summary: In the roughly 24-week study, patients were dosed weekly with diphenylcyclopropenone on the scalp throughout.

This sample's time point: pre-sensitization, week 0. Treatment defined: therapeutic diphenylcyclopropenone sensitization with weekly scalp DPC. Single cDNA molecules in the library carried unique molecular identifiers attached during preparation. TCRdb reprocessed the RACE reads with MiXCR, giving one entry per CDR3 protein. The repertoire holds about 80,000 distinct CDR3 sequences, with about 15% as singletons. This clonotype was detected ten times or more. V was shortened by 7 bases and J by 0 bases, with 4 bases between the two germline ends. CDR1 MNHEY and CDR2 SMNVEV come from the germline V gene (reference sequence). The CDR3 consists of 13 residues.

The chain couples TRBV27 to TRBJ1-6; D remains ambiguous. This clonotype originated in a woman aged 50 to 65 with alopecia areata. Some clones in this sample may be carry-over from other donors' samples. Material: whole blood, obtained in connection with sensitization to the hapten diphenylcyclopropenone (DPC). DNA of the CDR3: TGTGCCAGCAAGAGCTCCTATAATTCACCCCTCCACTTT. Amino acid sequence: CASKSSYNSPLHF.